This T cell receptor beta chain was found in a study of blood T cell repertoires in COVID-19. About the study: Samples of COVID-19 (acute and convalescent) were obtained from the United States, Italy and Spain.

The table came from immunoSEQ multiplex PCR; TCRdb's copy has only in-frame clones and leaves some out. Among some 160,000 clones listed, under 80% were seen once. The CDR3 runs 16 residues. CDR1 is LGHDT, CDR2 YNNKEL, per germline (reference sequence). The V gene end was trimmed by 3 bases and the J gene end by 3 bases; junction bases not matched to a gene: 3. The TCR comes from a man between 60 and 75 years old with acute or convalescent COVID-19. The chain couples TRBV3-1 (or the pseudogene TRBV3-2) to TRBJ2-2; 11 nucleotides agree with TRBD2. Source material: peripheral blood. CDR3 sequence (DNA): TGTGCCAGCAGCCAGGCTAGCGGGAGGTACACCGGGGAGCTGTTTTTT. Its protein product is CASSQASGRYTGELFF.